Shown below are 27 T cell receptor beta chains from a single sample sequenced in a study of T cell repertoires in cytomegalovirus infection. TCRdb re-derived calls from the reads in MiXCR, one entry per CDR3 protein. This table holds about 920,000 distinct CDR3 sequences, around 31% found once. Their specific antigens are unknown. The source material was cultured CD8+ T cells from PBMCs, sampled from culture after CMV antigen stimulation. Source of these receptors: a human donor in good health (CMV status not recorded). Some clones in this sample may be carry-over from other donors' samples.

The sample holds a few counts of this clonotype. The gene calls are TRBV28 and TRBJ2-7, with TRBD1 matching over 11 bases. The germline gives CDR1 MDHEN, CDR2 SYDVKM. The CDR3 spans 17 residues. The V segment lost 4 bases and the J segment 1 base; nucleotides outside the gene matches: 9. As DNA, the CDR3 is TGTGCCAGCAGTTCGCAGGACAGGGGGCCGCTTTCCTACGAGCAGTACGTC. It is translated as CASSSQDRGPLSYEQYV.

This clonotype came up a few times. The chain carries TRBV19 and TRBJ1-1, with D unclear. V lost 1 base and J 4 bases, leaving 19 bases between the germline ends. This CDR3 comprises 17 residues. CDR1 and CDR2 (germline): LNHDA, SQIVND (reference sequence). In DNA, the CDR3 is TGTGCCAGTAGTATAGTAGCGTCGGTCTACGGAAGCACTGAAGCTTTCTTT. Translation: CASSIVASVYGSTEAFF.

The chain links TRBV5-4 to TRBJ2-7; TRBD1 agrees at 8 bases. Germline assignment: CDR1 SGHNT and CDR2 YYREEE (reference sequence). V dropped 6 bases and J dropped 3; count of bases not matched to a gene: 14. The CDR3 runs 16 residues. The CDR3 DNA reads TGTGCCAGCAACGAAGCAGGGGGCGGCTTTGGCTACGAGCAGTACTTC. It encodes CASNEAGGGFGYEQYF.

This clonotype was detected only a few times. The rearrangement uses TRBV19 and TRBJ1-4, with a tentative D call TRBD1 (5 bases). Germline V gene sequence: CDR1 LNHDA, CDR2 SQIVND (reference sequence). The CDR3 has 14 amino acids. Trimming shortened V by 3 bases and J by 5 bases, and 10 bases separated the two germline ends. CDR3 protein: CASSMRGPNEKLFF. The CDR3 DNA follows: TGTGCCAGTAGTATGAGGGGACCAAATGAAAAACTGTTTTTT.

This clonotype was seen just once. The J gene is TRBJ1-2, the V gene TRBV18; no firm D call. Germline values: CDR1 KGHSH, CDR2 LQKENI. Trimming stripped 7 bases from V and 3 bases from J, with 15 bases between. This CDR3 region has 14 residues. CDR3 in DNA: TGTGCCAGCTTAACCACCGACGGAGACTATGGCTACACCTTC. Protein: CASLTTDGDYGYTF.

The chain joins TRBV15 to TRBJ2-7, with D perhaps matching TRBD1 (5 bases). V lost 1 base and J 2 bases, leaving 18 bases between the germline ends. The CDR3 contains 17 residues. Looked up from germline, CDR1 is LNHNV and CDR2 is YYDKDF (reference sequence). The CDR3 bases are TGTGCCACCAGCAGAGTTCCCTCCGCAGGGATTCCCTACGAGCAGTACTTC. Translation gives CATSRVPSAGIPYEQYF. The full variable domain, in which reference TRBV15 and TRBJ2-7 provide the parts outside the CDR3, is DAMVIQNPRYQVTQFGKPVTLSCSQTLNHNVMYWYQQKSSQAPKLLFHYYDKDFNNEADTPDNFQSRRPNTSFCFLDIRSPGLGDTAMYLCATSRVPSAGIPYEQYFGPGTRLTVT.

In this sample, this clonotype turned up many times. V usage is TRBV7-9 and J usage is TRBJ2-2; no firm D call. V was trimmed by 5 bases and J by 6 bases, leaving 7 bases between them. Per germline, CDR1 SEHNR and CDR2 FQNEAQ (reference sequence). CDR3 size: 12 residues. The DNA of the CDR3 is TGTGCCAGCAGCCCCTGGGCCGGGGAGCTGTTTTTT. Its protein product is CASSPWAGELFF.

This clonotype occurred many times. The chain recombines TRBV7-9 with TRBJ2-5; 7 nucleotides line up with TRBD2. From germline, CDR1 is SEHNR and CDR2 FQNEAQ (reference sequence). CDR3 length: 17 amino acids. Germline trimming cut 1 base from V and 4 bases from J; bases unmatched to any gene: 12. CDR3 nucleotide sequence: TGTGCCAGCAGCTTAGGGCGGGAGCGCGAGAGCGGAGAGACCCAGTACTTC. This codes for CASSLGRERESGETQYF.

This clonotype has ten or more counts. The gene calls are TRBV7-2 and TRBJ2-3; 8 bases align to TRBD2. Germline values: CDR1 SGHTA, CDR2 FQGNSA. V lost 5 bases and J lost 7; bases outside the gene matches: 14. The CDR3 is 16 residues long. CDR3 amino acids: CASSPFAGGPSNTQYF. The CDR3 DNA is TGTGCCAGCAGCCCCTTCGCGGGGGGCCCCTCCAATACGCAGTATTTT.

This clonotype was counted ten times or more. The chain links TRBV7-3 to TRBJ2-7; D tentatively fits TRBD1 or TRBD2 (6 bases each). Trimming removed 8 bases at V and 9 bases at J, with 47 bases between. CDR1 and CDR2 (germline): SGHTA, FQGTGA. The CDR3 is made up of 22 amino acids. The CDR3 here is CASHPLTSPHVRGGPLQEAQYV. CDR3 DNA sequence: TGTGCCAGCCACCCGCTGACCTCGCCCCACGTACGTGGGGGGCCGCTCCAAGAGGCGCAGTACGTC.

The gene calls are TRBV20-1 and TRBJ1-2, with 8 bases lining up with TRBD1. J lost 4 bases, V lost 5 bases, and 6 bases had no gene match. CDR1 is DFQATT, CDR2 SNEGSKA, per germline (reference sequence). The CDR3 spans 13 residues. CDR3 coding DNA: TGCAGTGCTCTGGACAGGGTGGGCTATGGCTACACCTTC. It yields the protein CSALDRVGYGYTF.

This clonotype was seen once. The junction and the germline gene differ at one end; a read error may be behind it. The CDR3 loop is CDSSDIQGVGPLHF. The CDR3 nucleotides read TGTGACAGCAGCGACATACAGGGTGTAGGACCCCTCCACTTT. The rearrangement links TRBV7-9 to TRBJ1-6; D perhaps matches TRBD1 (6 bases). Germline assignment: CDR1 SEHNR and CDR2 FQNEAQ (reference sequence). The CDR3 runs to 14 residues. Full variable domain (remainder filled in from reference TRBV7-9 and TRBJ1-6): DTGVSQNPRHKITKRGQNVTFRCDPISEHNRLYWYRQTLGQGPEFLTYFQNEAQLEKSRLLSDRFSAERPKGSFSTLEIQRTEQGDSAMYLCDSSDIQGVGPLHFGNGTRLTVT.

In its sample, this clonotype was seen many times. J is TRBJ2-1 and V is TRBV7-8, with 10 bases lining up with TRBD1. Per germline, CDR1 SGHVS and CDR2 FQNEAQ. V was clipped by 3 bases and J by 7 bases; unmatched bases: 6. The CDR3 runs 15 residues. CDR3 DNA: TGTGCCAGCAGCTTGATAGACAGGGGGCTAAATGAGCAGTTCTTC. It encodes CASSLIDRGLNEQFF.

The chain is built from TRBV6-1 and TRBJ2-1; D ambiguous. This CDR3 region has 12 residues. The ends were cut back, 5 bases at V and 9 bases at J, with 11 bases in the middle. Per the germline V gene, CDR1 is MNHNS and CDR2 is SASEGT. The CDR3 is CASSPVVSEQFF. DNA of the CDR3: TGTGCCAGCAGTCCGGTTGTGAGTGAGCAGTTCTTC.

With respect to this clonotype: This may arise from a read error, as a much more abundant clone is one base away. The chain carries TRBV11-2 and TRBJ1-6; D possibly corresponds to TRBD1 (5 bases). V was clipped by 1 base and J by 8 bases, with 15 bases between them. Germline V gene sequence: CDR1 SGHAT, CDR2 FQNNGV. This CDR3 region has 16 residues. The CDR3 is CASSLGRQGWDSPLHF. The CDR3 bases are TGTGCCAGCAGCTTAGGTCGGCAGGGATGGGATTCACCCCTCCACTTT. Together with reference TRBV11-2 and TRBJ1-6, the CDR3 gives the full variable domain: EAGVAQSPRYKIIEKRQSVAFWCNPISGHATLYWYQQILGQGPKLLIQFQNNGVVDDSQLPKDRFSAERLKGVDSTLKIQPAKLEDSAVYLCASSLGRQGWDSPLHFGNGTRLTVT.

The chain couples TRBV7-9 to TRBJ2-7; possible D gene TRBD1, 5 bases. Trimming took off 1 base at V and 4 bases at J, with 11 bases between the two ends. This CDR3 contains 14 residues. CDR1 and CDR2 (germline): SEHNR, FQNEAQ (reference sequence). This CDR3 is CASSLEGKGYEQYF. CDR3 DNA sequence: TGTGCCAGCAGCTTAGAGGGCAAGGGGTACGAGCAGTACTTC.

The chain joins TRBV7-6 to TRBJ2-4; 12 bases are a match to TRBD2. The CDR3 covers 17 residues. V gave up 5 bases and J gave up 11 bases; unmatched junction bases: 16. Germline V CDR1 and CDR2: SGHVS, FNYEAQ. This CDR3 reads CASSPPWTSGDNLVQYF. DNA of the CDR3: TGTGCCAGCAGCCCTCCATGGACTAGCGGGGACAACTTAGTTCAGTACTTC.

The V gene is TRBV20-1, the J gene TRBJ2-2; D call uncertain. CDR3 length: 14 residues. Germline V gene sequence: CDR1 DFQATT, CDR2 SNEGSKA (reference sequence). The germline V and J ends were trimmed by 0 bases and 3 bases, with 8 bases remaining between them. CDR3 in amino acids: CSARDSTYTGELFF. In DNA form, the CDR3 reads TGCAGTGCTAGAGATTCGACCTACACCGGGGAGCTGTTTTTT.

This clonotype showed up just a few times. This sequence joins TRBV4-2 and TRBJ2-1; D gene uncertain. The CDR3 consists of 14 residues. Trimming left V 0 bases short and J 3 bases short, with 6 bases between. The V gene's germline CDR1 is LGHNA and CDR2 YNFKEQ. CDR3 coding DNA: TGTGCCAGCAGCCAAGAAGCAGGCTACAATGAGCAGTTCTTC. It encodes CASSQEAGYNEQFF.

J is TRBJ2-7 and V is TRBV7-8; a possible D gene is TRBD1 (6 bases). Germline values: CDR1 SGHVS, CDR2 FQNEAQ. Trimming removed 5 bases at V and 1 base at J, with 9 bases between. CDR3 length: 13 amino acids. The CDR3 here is CASSDDRSYEQYV. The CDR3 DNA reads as TGTGCCAGCAGCGACGACAGGTCCTACGAGCAGTACGTC.

The CDR3 nucleotides read TGTGCCACCAGTGCCGGGACAGGGGTCTACAATGAGCAGTTCTTC. Its translation: CATSAGTGVYNEQFF. The chain combines TRBV24-1 with TRBJ2-1, with TRBD1 identical over 10 bases. CDR3 size: 15 residues. Germline V gene sequence: CDR1 KGHDR, CDR2 SFDVKD. The J segment lost 3 bases and the V segment lost 5 bases, leaving 3 bases of the junction unmatched.

The CDR3 protein is CASRAGTAQERGTEAFF. The CDR3 DNA is TGCGCCAGCAGAGCCGGGACCGCCCAGGAGAGGGGGACTGAAGCTTTCTTT. The gene calls are TRBV10-2 and TRBJ1-1; TRBD1 is a possible D gene (6 bases). CDR1 WSHSY and CDR2 SAAADI come from the germline V gene. This CDR3 is 17 amino acids long. The ends were cut back, 6 bases at V and 5 bases at J, with 25 bases in the middle.

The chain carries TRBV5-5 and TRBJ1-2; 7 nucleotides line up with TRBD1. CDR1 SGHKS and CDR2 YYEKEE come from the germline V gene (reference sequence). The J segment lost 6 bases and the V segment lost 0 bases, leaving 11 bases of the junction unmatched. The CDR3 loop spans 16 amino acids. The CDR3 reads CASSLESSRGFDGYTF. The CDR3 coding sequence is TGTGCCAGCAGCTTGGAGTCCTCCAGGGGGTTCGATGGCTACACCTTC.

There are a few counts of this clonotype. In DNA form, the CDR3 reads TGTGCCATTCTGACAGGGGGTAACACCGGGGAGCTGTTTTTT. It specifies CAILTGGNTGELFF. The chain recombines TRBV10-3 with TRBJ2-2; 9 bases match TRBD1. CDR1 is ENHRY and CDR2 is SYGVKD in the germline V gene. The CDR3 consists of 14 residues. J lost 2 bases, V lost 9 bases, and 4 bases had no gene match.

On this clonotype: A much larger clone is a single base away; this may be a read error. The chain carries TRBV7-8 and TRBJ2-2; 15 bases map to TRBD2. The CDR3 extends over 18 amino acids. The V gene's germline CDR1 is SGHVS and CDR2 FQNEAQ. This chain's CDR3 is CASSSTGLAGGNIGELFF. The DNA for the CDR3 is TGTGCCAGCAGCTCGACGGGACTAGCGGGGGGAAACATCGGGGAGCTGTTTTTT. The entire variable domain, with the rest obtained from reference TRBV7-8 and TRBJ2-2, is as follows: GAGVSQSPRYKVAKRGQDVALRCDPISGHVSLFWYQQALGQGPEFLTYFQNEAQLDKSGLPSDRFFAERPEGSVSTLKIQRTQQEDSAVYLCASSSTGLAGGNIGELFFGEGSRLTVL.

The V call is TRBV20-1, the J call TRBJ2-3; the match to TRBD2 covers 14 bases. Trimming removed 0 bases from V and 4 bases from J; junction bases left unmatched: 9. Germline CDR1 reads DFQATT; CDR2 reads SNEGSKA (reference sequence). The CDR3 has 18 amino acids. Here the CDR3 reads CSARDRGLAGVKADTQYF. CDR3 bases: TGCAGTGCTAGAGATAGGGGACTAGCGGGGGTGAAGGCAGATACGCAGTATTTT.

CDR3 bases: TGTGCCAGCAGCTTAAGGCAGGAAGAGACCCAGTACTTC. Translation: CASSLRQEETQYF. The V and J genes are TRBV7-3 and TRBJ2-5; D ambiguous. V lost 1 base and J 3 bases, leaving 6 bases between the germline ends. Germline V gene data show CDR1 as SGHTA and CDR2 as FQGTGA. The CDR3 loop spans 13 amino acids. Full variable domain (rest looked up from reference TRBV7-3 and TRBJ2-5): GAGVSQTPSNKVTEKGKYVELRCDPISGHTALYWYRQSLGQGPEFLIYFQGTGAADDSGLPNDRFFAVRPEGSVSTLKIQRTERGDSAVYLCASSLRQEETQYFGPGTRLLVL.